This T cell receptor beta chain was identified during a study of T cell repertoires in cytomegalovirus infection. On the study more broadly: Through public TCR beta signatures, both CMV infection and matching HLA type were indicated. Study conclusions and caveats: Pooled public TCR beta family frequency picked out CMV carriers with the relevant HLA.

Germline V gives CDR1 MGHRA, CDR2 YSYEKL. CDR3 size: 15 residues. V shed 10 bases and J 4 bases; nucleotides not matched to a gene: 10. TCRdb redid the calling of the reads with MiXCR, one entry per CDR3 protein. The top ten clones hold about 94% of a sample with more than 20,000 distinct CDR3 sequences, about 42% of them seen once. On this clonotype itself: The antigen is unknown.

The V call is TRBV4-1, the J call TRBJ2-3; TRBD2 agrees at 11 bases. Here the sequenced sample was CD8+ T cells from cultured PBMCs, taken from culture after CMV antigen stimulation. The TCR was taken from a human donor in good health (CMV status not recorded). Some clones in this sample may be carry-over from other donors' samples. CDR3 in amino acids: CATSILAGVADTQYF. The CDR3 DNA follows: TGCGCCACCTCGATACTAGCGGGAGTCGCAGATACGCAGTATTTT.